This T cell receptor (beta chain) appears in the sequencing data of a study of beta chain features in type 1 diabetes. Study in general: Across every sample, some 110 million sorted cells were examined in total. General study points: There was a possibility that cDNA sequencing over-represented cells with high TCR expression. Among all four CD4+ subsets, Type 1 diabetes patients had TCRB CDR3s that were moderately but significantly shorter. For patients, the naive, central memory and Treg TCRB repertoires appeared more alike than for healthy donors.

Every isolated RNA sample was fully reverse transcribed, so sequencing captured expressed TCRB transcripts. Method: immunoSEQ multiplex PCR; TCRdb's copy keeps in-frame clones and lacks some. The sample lists around 690,000 clones, over 10% occurring once. Averaging roughly 120 mL, one heparinised blood draw came from each individual donor. This clone was picked up a small number of times. Its antigen is still unknown. The ends were cut back, 2 bases at V and 4 bases at J, with 16 bases in the middle. The CDR3 has 16 amino acids. Germline V lookup: CDR1 MNHEY, CDR2 SMNVEV (reference sequence). This chain links TRBV27 with TRBJ2-3; D may be TRBD1 (5 bases). This TCR was sampled from a man between 25 and 39 years old with type 1 diabetes. Sequenced material: naive CD4+ T cells from blood. The CDR3 here is CASSLRQGSFSDTQYF. CDR3 sequence (DNA): TGTGCCAGCAGTTTAAGGCAGGGCTCCTTTTCAGATACGCAGTATTTT.